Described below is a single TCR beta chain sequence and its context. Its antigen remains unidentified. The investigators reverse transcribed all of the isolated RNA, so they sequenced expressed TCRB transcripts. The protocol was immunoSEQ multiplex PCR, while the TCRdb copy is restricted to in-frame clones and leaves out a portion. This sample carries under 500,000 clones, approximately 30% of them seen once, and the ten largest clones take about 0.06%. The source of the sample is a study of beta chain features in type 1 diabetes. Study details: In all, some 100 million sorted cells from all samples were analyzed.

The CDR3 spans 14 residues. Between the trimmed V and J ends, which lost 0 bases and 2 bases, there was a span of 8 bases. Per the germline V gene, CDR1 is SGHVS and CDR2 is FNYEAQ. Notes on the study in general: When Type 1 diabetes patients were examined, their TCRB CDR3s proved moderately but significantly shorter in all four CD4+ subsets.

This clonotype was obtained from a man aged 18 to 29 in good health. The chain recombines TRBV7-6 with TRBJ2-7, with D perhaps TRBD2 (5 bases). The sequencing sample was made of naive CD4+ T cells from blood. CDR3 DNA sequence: TGTGCCAGCAGCTTAGCGGACGGGGCCTACGAGCAGTACTTC. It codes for CASSLADGAYEQYF. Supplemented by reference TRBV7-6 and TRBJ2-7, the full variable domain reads GAGVSQSPRYKVTKRGQDVALRCDPISGHVSLYWYRQALGQGPEFLTYFNYEAQQDKSGLPNDRFSAERPEGSISTLTIQRTEQRDSAMYRCASSLADGAYEQYFGPGTRLTVT.